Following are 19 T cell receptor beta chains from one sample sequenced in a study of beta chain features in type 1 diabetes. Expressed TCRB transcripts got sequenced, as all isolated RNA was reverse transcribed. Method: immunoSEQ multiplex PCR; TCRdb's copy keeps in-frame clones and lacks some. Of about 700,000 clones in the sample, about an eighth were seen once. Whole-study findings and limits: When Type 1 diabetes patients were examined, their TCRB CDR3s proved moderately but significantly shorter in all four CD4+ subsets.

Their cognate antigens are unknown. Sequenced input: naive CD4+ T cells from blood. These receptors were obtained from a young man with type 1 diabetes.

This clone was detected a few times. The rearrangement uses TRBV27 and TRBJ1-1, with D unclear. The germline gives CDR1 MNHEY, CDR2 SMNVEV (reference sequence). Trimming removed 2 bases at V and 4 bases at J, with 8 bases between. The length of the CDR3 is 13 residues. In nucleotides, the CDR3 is TGTGCCAGCAGTTTAACCGGGATCACTGAAGCTTTCTTT. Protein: CASSLTGITEAFF.

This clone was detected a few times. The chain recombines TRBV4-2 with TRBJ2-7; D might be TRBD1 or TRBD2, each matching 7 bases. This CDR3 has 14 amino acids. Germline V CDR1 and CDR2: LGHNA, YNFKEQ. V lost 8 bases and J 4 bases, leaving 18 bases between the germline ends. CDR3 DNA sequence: TGTGCCAGCGCGCAAACAGGGGAGGGGTACGAGCAGTACTTC. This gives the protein CASAQTGEGYEQYF.

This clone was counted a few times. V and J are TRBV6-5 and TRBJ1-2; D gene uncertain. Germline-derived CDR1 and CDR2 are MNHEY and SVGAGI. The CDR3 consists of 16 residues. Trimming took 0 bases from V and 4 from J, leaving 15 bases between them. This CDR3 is CASSYSLRDTLYGYTF. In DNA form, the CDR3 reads TGTGCCAGCAGTTACTCGCTTAGGGATACCCTCTATGGCTACACCTTC.

The CDR3, as DNA: TGTGCCAGCAGCTTAGCCGACATTGCCGAGCAGTACTTC. Translation gives CASSLADIAEQYF. This chain joins TRBV7-2 and TRBJ2-7, with D hard to call. The CDR3 is made up of 13 amino acids. Looked up from germline, CDR1 is SGHTA and CDR2 is FQGNSA. Trimming took 0 bases from V and 6 from J, leaving 9 bases between them.

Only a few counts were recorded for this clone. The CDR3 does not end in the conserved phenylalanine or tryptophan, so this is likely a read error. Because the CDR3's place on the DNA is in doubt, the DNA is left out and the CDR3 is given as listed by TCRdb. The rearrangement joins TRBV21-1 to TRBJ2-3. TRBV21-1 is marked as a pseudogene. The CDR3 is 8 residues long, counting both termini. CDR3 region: CASSLLWV.

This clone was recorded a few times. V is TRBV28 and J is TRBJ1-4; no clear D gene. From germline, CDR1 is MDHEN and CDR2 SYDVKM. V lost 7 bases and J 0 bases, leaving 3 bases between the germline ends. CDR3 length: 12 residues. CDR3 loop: CASTATNEKLFF. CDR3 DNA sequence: TGTGCCAGCACTGCAACTAATGAAAAACTGTTTTTT.

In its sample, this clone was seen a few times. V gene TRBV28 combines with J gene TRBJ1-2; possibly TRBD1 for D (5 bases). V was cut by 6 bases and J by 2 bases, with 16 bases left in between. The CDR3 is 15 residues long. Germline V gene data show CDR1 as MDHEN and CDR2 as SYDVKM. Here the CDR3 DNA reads TGTGCCAGCAGGTCCCAAGGGACGCCGAACTATGGCTACACCTTC. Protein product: CASRSQGTPNYGYTF.

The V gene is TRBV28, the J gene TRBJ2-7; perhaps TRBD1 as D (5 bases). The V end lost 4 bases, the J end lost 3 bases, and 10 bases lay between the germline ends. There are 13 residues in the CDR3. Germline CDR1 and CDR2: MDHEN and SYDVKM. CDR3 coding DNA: TGTGCCAGCAGTTCAGGGAACCTCTACGAGCAGTACTTC. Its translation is CASSSGNLYEQYF.

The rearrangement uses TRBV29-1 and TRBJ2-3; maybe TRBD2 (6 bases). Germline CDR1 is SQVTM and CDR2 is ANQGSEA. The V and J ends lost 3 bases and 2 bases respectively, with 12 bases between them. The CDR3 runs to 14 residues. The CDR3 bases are TGCAGCGTTGATCGACGGGAGACCACAGATACGCAGTATTTT. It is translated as CSVDRRETTDTQYF.

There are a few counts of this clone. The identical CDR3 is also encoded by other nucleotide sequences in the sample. The CDR3 protein is CASSLGQGDYEQYF. CDR3 sequence (DNA): TGCGCCAGCAGCTTGGGGCAGGGGGACTACGAGCAGTACTTC. J is TRBJ2-7 and V is TRBV5-1, with 7 bases that match TRBD1. The CDR3 runs to 14 residues. Germline-derived CDR1 and CDR2 are SGHRS and YFSETQ. V trimming: 0 bases; J trimming: 3 bases; junction bases outside the gene matches: 3.

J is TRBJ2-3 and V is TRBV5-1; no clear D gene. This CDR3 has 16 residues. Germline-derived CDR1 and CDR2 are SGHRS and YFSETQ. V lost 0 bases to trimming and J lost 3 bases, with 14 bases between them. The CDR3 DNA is TGCGCCAGCAGCTTGGTCTCAGGATTTGGGACAGATACGCAGTATTTT. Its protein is CASSLVSGFGTDTQYF.

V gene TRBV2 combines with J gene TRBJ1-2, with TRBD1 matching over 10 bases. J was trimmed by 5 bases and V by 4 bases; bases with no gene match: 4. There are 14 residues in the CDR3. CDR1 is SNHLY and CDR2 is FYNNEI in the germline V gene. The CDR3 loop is CASSGQGAGYGYTF. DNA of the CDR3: TGTGCCAGCAGTGGACAGGGGGCTGGATATGGCTACACCTTC.

The CDR3 region has the DNA TGTGCCAGCAGCTTGGCAGCGCGGGCGGACTATGGCTACACCTTC. Translation gives CASSLAARADYGYTF. The chain joins TRBV5-4 to TRBJ1-2, with D unresolved. Trimming removed 0 bases from V and 3 bases from J, with 12 bases in between. There are 15 residues in the CDR3. Germline lookup yields CDR1 SGHNT and CDR2 YYREEE (reference sequence). Complete variable domain (other parts from reference TRBV5-4 and TRBJ1-2): ETGVTQSPTHLIKTRGQQVTLRCSSQSGHNTVSWYQQALGQGPQFIFQYYREEENGRGNFPPRFSGLQFPNYSSELNVNALELDDSALYLCASSLAARADYGYTFGSGTRLTVV.

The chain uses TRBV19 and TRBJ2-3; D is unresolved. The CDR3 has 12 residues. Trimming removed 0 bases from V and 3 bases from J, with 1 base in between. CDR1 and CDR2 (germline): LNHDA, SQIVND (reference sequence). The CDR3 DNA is TGTGCCAGTAGTATAGAAACAGATACGCAGTATTTT. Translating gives CASSIETDTQYF.

The CDR3 loop is CAWSPGVWVGGYEQYF. The CDR3 DNA follows: TGTGCCTGGAGTCCCGGAGTTTGGGTCGGGGGTTACGAGCAGTACTTC. The chain joins TRBV30 to TRBJ2-7; a weak D match, TRBD2 (6 bases). This CDR3 comprises 16 residues. CDR1 and CDR2 from the germline V gene are GTSNPN and SVGIG (reference sequence). V lost 2 bases, J lost 4 bases, and 21 bases lay in between.

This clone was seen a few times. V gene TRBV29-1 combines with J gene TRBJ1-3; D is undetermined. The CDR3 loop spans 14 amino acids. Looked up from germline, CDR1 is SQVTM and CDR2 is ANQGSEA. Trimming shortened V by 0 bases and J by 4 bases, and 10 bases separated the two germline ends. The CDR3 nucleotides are TGCAGCGTTGAAGAGGGGAATTACGGAAACACCATATATTTT. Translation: CSVEEGNYGNTIYF.

The DNA of the CDR3 is TGTGCCAGCAGTCCAAGGATAACTAACTATGGCTACACCTTC. The encoded protein is CASSPRITNYGYTF. The gene calls are TRBV27 and TRBJ1-2; D remains ambiguous. V was shortened by 5 bases and J by 0 bases, with 10 bases between the two germline ends. The CDR3 consists of 14 residues. CDR1 is MNHEY, CDR2 SMNVEV, per germline (reference sequence).

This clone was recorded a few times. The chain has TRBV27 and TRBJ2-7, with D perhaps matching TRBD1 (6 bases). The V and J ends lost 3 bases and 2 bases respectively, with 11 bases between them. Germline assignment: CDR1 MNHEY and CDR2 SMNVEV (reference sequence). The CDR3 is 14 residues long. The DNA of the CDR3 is TGTGCCAGCAGTTTCCAGGGGCTCCCCTACGAGCAGTACTTC. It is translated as CASSFQGLPYEQYF.

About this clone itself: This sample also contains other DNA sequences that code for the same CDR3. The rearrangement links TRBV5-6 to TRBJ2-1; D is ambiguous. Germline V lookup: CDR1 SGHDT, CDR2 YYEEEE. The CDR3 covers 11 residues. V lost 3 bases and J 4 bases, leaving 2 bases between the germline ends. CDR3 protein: CASSSYNEQFF. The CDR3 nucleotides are TGTGCCAGCAGCTCATACAATGAGCAGTTCTTC.